Below are 16 T cell receptor beta chains sequenced from a single sample in a study of tumor-infiltrating lymphocytes in primary liver carcinoma. A primer in the constant region served to generate TCR beta cDNA from approximately 500 ng of total RNA. Three nested multiplex PCR rounds, a slightly modified ARM-PCR, produced the libraries for TCR beta. The two initial PCR rounds, roughly 9 cycles each, used TRBV1-TRBV30 forward and C-beta reverse primers. In TCRdb, the multiplex PCR reads were re-called with MiXCR into one record per CDR3 protein. The table shows 320,000 or so distinct CDR3 sequences, with 65% occurring only once. Blood RNA originated from unsorted whole blood, with germline DNA additionally extracted. Sequencing input: peripheral blood. Receptors originate from a man aged 40-55 years with primary liver carcinoma and hepatitis B virus infection.

This clonotype has more than one count but fewer than ten. The rearrangement links TRBV28 to TRBJ2-4, with D possibly TRBD1 on 6 matching bases. The V and J ends lost 10 bases and 9 bases respectively, with 25 bases between them. CDR1 is MDHEN, CDR2 SYDVKM, per germline. This CDR3 is 15 amino acids long. DNA of the CDR3: TGTGCCATCGCACAGTCCACAGGGAAATTCAGCATTCAGTACTTC. Residues: CAIAQSTGKFSIQYF.

This chain joins TRBV6-1 and TRBJ1-2; 7 bases agree with TRBD1. This CDR3 is 14 amino acids long. CDR1 and CDR2 (germline): MNHNS, SASEGT. The junction had 5 bases not matched to a gene; V was cut back by 7 bases and J by 0 bases. The CDR3 DNA sequence: TGTGCCAGCACTCGGACAGGTTCTAACTATGGCTACACCTTC. Translating gives CASTRTGSNYGYTF.

The CDR3 spells CASSLWTFSGANVLTF. Here the CDR3 DNA reads TGTGCCAGCAGCCTATGGACCTTCTCTGGGGCCAACGTCCTGACTTTC. V is TRBV14 and J is TRBJ2-6; D is unclear. The length of the CDR3 is 16 residues. The V gene lost 4 bases and the J gene lost 0 bases, with 10 bases spanning the gap. Germline lookup yields CDR1 SGHDN and CDR2 FVKESK.

Of note for this clonotype: The conserved phenylalanine or tryptophan is not found at the CDR3 terminus, so this likely reflects a read error. The V and J genes are TRBV5-4 and TRBJ2-2, with 8 bases identical to TRBD2. V gave up 3 bases and J gave up 8 bases; unmatched junction bases: 9. CDR3 length equals 15 residues. Germline V gene lookup returns CDR1 SGHNT and CDR2 YYREEE (reference sequence). The CDR3 reads CASSSSGTRAGELFY. The CDR3, as DNA: TGTGCCAGCAGCTCCTCCGGGACTAGAGCTGGGGAGCTGTTTTAT.

The chain joins TRBV11-2 to TRBJ1-1, with 10 bases aligning to TRBD1. The CDR3 spans 18 residues. V lost 1 base, J lost 2 bases, and 10 bases stayed unmatched. CDR1 SGHAT and CDR2 FQNNGV come from the germline V gene. DNA for the CDR3: TGTGCCAGCAGCTTAGGGACGGTTGGGACAGGGGTTAACACTGAAGCTTTCTTT. It encodes CASSLGTVGTGVNTEAFF.

The chain links TRBV12-3 or TRBV12-4 to TRBJ2-3; D gene unclear. V was trimmed by 3 bases and J by 4 bases, leaving 8 bases between them. The CDR3 is 13 amino acids. In DNA form, the CDR3 reads TGTGCCAGCAGTTTTACGGCCTCAGATACGCAGTATTTT. Amino acids: CASSFTASDTQYF.

This clonotype came up a few times. This rearrangement joins TRBV5-1 to TRBJ2-1, with TRBD2 matching over 11 bases. With 2 bases clipped from V and 8 bases from J, the junction kept 6 bases outside the gene matches. Germline V lookup: CDR1 SGHRS, CDR2 YFSETQ. The CDR3 is 15 residues long. The CDR3 DNA sequence: TGCGCCAGCAGCTTCGAACTAGCGGGAGTGGATGAGCAGTTCTTC. Protein: CASSFELAGVDEQFF.

A word on this clonotype: A much larger clone differs by one base, so this may be a read error. In this CDR3 the conserved last residue, phenylalanine or tryptophan, is missing, so a read error is likely. V usage is TRBV4-2 and J usage is TRBJ1-5; D possibly corresponds to TRBD1 (5 bases). The V gene lost 4 bases and the J gene lost 6 bases, with 13 bases spanning the gap. Germline CDR1 LGHNA, CDR2 YNFKEQ. The CDR3 totals 14 residues. CDR3 nucleotide sequence: TGTGCCAGCAGCCTGCTAGAGGGGCCTCAGCCCCAGCATCTT. Protein sequence: CASSLLEGPQPQHL.

With respect to this clonotype: This could be a read error, since a much larger clone is one nucleotide away. The V call is TRBV6-2 or TRBV6-3, the J call TRBJ2-7, with D uncertain. The germline gives CDR1 MNHEY, CDR2 SVGEGT. Between the trimmed V and J ends, which lost 6 bases and 2 bases, there was a span of 11 bases. The CDR3 spans 13 residues. The CDR3 loop reads CASSLLQTYEQYF. CDR3 coding DNA: TGTGCCAGCAGCCTATTGCAGACCTACGAGCAGTACTTC.

This clonotype was seen ten or more times. The chain links TRBV4-1 to TRBJ2-2, with 10 bases fitting TRBD2. CDR1 and CDR2 (germline): MGHRA, YSYEKL. This CDR3 region has 15 residues. Unmatched junction bases numbered 3, after V lost 2 bases and J lost 6 bases. Here the CDR3 DNA reads TGCGCCAGCAGCCAACTAGCGGGAGTGTCCGGGGAGCTGTTTTTT. Translated: CASSQLAGVSGELFF.

This sequence joins TRBV4-1 and TRBJ2-1, with D possibly matching TRBD1 (5 bases). The germline CDR1 and CDR2 sequences are MGHRA and YSYEKL. The CDR3 consists of 12 residues. V was trimmed by 4 bases and J by 9 bases, leaving 10 bases between them. CDR3: CASSPTVIEQFF. The CDR3 DNA follows: TGCGCCAGCAGCCCGACAGTGATTGAGCAGTTCTTC.

With regard to this clonotype: Given a much more abundant clone one base away, this may be a read error. The rearrangement uses TRBV6-1 and TRBJ1-1, with 10 positions matching TRBD1. Germline V gives CDR1 MNHNS, CDR2 SASEGT. CDR3 length equals 15 residues. The CDR3 is CPSDGTGVSIAEAFF. The CDR3 DNA follows: TGTCCCAGCGACGGGACAGGGGTTTCTATCGCTGAAGCTTTCTTT.

Regarding this clonotype: The junction and the germline gene differ at one end; a read error may be behind it. The chain recombines TRBV11-2 with TRBJ2-3; 9 bases agree with TRBD2. The germline V gene has CDR1 SGHAT and CDR2 FQNNGV. This CDR3 is built from 13 residues. CDR3 loop: CVSSSSGMDTQYF. The CDR3 coding sequence is TGTGTCAGCAGCTCTAGCGGGATGGATACGCAGTATTTT.

About this clonotype: A much larger clone differs from this one at a single base, so this may be a read error. The chain joins TRBV29-1 to TRBJ2-5; D is uncertain. Germline loops: CDR1 SQVTM, CDR2 ANQGSEA. CDR3 length: 10 amino acids. CDR3 in DNA: TGCAGCGTTTCCTTCGAGACCCGGTACTTC. Translated, it gives CSVSFETRYF. The whole variable domain, filled in from reference TRBV29-1 and TRBJ2-5, reads SAVISQKPSRDICQRGTSLTIQCQVDSQVTMMFWYRQQPGQSLTLIATANQGSEATYESGFVIDKFPISRPNLTFSTLTVSNMSPEDSSIYLCSVSFETRYFGPGTRLLVL.

Concerning this clonotype itself: Being one base from a much bigger clone, this may be a read error. This sequence joins TRBV29-1 and TRBJ2-1; the D gene is possibly TRBD1 (5 bases). The CDR3 runs to 15 residues. The germline CDR1 and CDR2 sequences are SQVTM and ANQGSEA. The chain's CDR3 is CRVEGPDISGNEQFF. In DNA, the CDR3 is TGCAGAGTTGAAGGCCCGGACATTTCGGGCAATGAGCAGTTCTTC.

Comments on this clonotype: One base away lies a much larger clone, so this may be a sequencing read error. The J gene is TRBJ2-1, the V gene TRBV5-6; D may correspond to TRBD1 or TRBD2 (7 bases each). Looked up from germline, CDR1 is SGHDT and CDR2 is YYEEEE. The length of the CDR3 is 15 residues. The CDR3 nucleotides are TGTGCCAGCAGCTTGGGGGGAGGGGGCTACAATGAGCAGATCTTC. This sequence encodes CASSLGGGGYNEQIF.